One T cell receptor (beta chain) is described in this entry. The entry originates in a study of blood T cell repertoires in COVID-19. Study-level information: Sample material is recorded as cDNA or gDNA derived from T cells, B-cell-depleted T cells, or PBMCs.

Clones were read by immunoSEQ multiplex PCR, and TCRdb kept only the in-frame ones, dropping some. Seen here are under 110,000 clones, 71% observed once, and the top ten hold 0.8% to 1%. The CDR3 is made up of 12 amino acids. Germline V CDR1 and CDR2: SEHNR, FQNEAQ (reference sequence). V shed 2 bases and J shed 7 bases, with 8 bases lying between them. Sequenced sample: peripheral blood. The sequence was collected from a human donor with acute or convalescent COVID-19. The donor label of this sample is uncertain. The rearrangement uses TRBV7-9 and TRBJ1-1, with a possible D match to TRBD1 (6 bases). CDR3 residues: CASSLRTVEAFF. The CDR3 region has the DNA TGTGCCAGCAGCTTACGGACAGTTGAAGCTTTCTTT. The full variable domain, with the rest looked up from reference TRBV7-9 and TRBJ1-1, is DTGVSQNPRHKITKRGQNVTFRCDPISEHNRLYWYRQTLGQGPEFLTYFQNEAQLEKSRLLSDRFSAERPKGSFSTLEIQRTEQGDSAMYLCASSLRTVEAFFGQGTRLTVV.